One and the same sample provided the 10 T cell receptor beta chains below, sequenced in a study of T-cell memory formation after mild COVID-19. TCRdb re-called the 5' RACE reads with MiXCR, one entry per CDR3 protein. The repertoire holds 300,000 to 350,000 distinct CDR3 sequences, with 13% to 15% as singletons. The sample taken for sequencing was PBMCs or a T cell subset sorted from them (not recorded which). The source is a man aged 18 to 30 who had mild COVID-19 (a few samples of this study predate the infection). Cell type and time point are not known.

This clonotype was recorded a few times. The chain recombines TRBV5-1 with TRBJ2-5, with D hard to call. CDR1 and CDR2 (germline): SGHRS, YFSETQ. Deletions cut 1 base from V and 2 bases from J, with 6 bases between. The CDR3 consists of 13 residues. Written as DNA, the CDR3 is TGCGCCAGCAGCTTGACTTTTCAAGAGACCCAGTACTTC. Encoded protein: CASSLTFQETQYF.

V and J are TRBV20-1 and TRBJ1-1; D gene ambiguous. Germline CDR1 DFQATT, CDR2 SNEGSKA (reference sequence). The CDR3 covers 13 residues. Trimming stripped 6 bases from V and 4 bases from J, with 15 bases between. CDR3 amino acids: CSAPNGEGTEAFF. CDR3 sequence (DNA): TGCAGTGCCCCGAACGGGGAAGGCACTGAAGCTTTCTTT.

The rearrangement uses TRBV5-1 and TRBJ2-3, with TRBD2 matching 7 bases. The V segment lost 0 bases and the J segment 3 bases; nucleotides outside the gene matches: 10. The germline CDR1 and CDR2 sequences are SGHRS and YFSETQ. The CDR3 runs to 17 residues. The CDR3 coding sequence is TGCGCCAGCAGCTTGGCCATGGGGACTACCCTTACAGATACGCAGTATTTT. Translated: CASSLAMGTTLTDTQYF.

The chain employs TRBV24-1 and TRBJ2-1; 13 bases are shared with TRBD2. CDR1 and CDR2 (germline): KGHDR, SFDVKD. The ends lost 4 bases at V and 4 bases at J; junction bases unmatched: 6. This CDR3 spans 17 amino acids. The CDR3 sequence: CATSDPLAGGRYNEQFF. The CDR3 DNA reads as TGTGCCACCAGTGACCCACTAGCGGGGGGGCGATACAATGAGCAGTTCTTC.

This clonotype was seen ten or more times. The chain carries TRBV7-3 and TRBJ1-1, with 7 nucleotides matching TRBD1. V lost 5 bases, J lost 5 bases, and 5 bases stayed unmatched. This CDR3 spans 13 amino acids. Germline CDR1 is SGHTA and CDR2 is FQGTGA. The CDR3 is CASSLLQGTEAFF. For the CDR3, the DNA is TGTGCCAGCAGCCTCCTACAGGGGACTGAAGCTTTCTTT.

This clonotype was counted at least ten times. Here the CDR3 DNA reads TGTGCCAGCAGTCAGAGGGGTGATGGAAACACCATATATTTT. Residues: CASSQRGDGNTIYF. This rearrangement joins TRBV7-2 to TRBJ1-3; weak D call: TRBD1 (5 bases). The germline gives CDR1 SGHTA, CDR2 FQGNSA. CDR3 size: 14 residues. V lost 6 bases to trimming and J lost 3 bases, with 12 bases between them.

Only a few counts were recorded for this clonotype. The chain uses TRBV6-2 or TRBV6-3 and TRBJ2-1, with 11 bases identical to TRBD1. Looked up from germline, CDR1 is MNHEY and CDR2 is SVGEGT. With 8 bases clipped from V and 7 bases from J, the junction kept 4 bases outside the gene matches. This CDR3 is 13 amino acids long. CDR3 region: CASGQGAQNEQFF. The CDR3 coding sequence is TGTGCCAGCGGACAGGGGGCGCAGAATGAGCAGTTCTTC.

V usage is TRBV2 and J usage is TRBJ2-3, with 11 bases fitting TRBD2. Germline V gene lookup returns CDR1 SNHLY and CDR2 FYNNEI. The CDR3 has 17 amino acids. Losses at the gene ends were 7 bases for V and 0 bases for J; bases not matched to a gene: 9. CDR3 protein: CASTPSSGGQSTDTQYF. The CDR3 DNA follows: TGTGCCAGCACCCCGTCTAGCGGGGGGCAAAGCACAGATACGCAGTATTTT.

The count of this clonotype is one. The V call is TRBV24-1, the J call TRBJ2-1, with no clear D. Trimming removed 7 bases at V and 10 bases at J, with 10 bases between. Germline values: CDR1 KGHDR, CDR2 SFDVKD. The CDR3 has 11 residues. CDR3 residues: CATRRSAEQFF. Written as DNA, the CDR3 is TGTGCCACCAGAAGGTCGGCGGAGCAGTTCTTC.

The gene calls are TRBV7-3 and TRBJ2-5; TRBD2 agrees at 10 bases. J lost 3 bases, V lost 5 bases, and 9 bases had no gene match. Germline loops: CDR1 SGHTA, CDR2 FQGTGA. There are 16 residues in the CDR3. The DNA of the CDR3 is TGTGCCAGCAGCACACTAGAGCTAGCGGGGGAAGAGACCCAGTACTTC. It codes for CASSTLELAGEETQYF.